This is a list of T cell receptor beta chains from one sample in a study of blood T cell repertoires in COVID-19. Libraries were prepared by immunoSEQ multiplex PCR; TCRdb keeps only in-frame clonotypes and omits some of them. The sample yields about 60,000 clones, around 79% seen once. Material for sequencing was peripheral blood. Source of these receptors: a human donor in a cohort sampled during active COVID-19. CDR3s include the opening cysteine and the closing phenylalanine or tryptophan. D genes are given only for firm matches. The listing skips clone size in some rows; elsewhere it reads once, few, many or a size class.

j_call,v_call,d_call,clone_size,cdr3_aa,cdr3_nt
TRBJ1-1,TRBV7-2,TRBD1,NA,CASSPRTGGTEAFF,TGTGCCAGCAGCCCGAGGACAGGTGGAACTGAAGCTTTCTTT
TRBJ1-5,TRBV28,NA,NA,CASSDGQYSNQPQHF,TGTGCCAGCAGTGATGGACAGTATAGCAATCAGCCCCAGCATTTT
TRBJ2-3,TRBV5-5,TRBD2,once,CASSLNYGTSGIGDTQYF,TGTGCCAGCAGCTTGAATTATGGGACTAGCGGGATAGGAGATACGCAGTATTTT
TRBJ1-1,TRBV29-1,NA,few,CSVEGQRGEAFF,TGCAGCGTTGAAGGTCAAAGGGGCGAAGCTTTCTTT
TRBJ2-1,TRBV4-1,NA,NA,CASSPKLTVDAYNEQFF,TGCGCCAGCAGCCCGAAACTAACCGTCGACGCCTACAATGAGCAGTTCTTC
TRBJ1-3,TRBV19,TRBD1,NA,CASSTTGQLSGNTIYF,TGTGCCAGTAGTACAACGGGACAGCTCTCTGGAAACACCATATATTTT
TRBJ1-1,TRBV5-1,NA,NA,CASSPPGSPEAFF,TGCGCCAGCAGCCCACCGGGGAGCCCTGAAGCTTTCTTT
TRBJ2-3,TRBV29-1,TRBD2,NA,CSVVGLAGRPDTQYF,TGCAGCGTCGTAGGACTAGCGGGGCGACCAGATACGCAGTATTTT
TRBJ2-7,TRBV7-2,NA,NA,CASSSASSYEQYF,TGTGCCAGCAGCTCTGCGAGCTCCTACGAGCAGTACTTC
TRBJ2-1,TRBV6-6,TRBD1,NA,CASSYPTQGAYEQFF,TGTGCCAGCAGTTACCCCACCCAGGGGGCCTATGAGCAGTTCTTC
TRBJ2-7,TRBV5-4,NA,NA,CASSFLMGPYEQYF,TGTGCCAGCAGCTTCCTTATGGGCCCCTACGAGCAGTACTTC
TRBJ2-5,TRBV11-2,NA,NA,CASSLVAGTQETQYF,TGTGCCAGCAGCTTAGTCGCGGGGACCCAAGAGACCCAGTACTTC
TRBJ2-1,TRBV7-2,TRBD1,NA,CASSLAVQGAYDEQFF,TGTGCCAGCAGCTTAGCAGTACAGGGGGCGTACGATGAGCAGTTCTTC
TRBJ2-2,TRBV11-3,TRBD2,NA,CASSLRTSGRRGGELFF,TGTGCCAGCAGCTTACGGACTAGCGGGAGGAGAGGCGGGGAGCTGTTTTTT
TRBJ1-4,TRBV25-1,TRBD1,NA,CASSDDRGPEKLFF,TGTGCCAGCAGTGATGACAGGGGGCCTGAAAAACTGTTTTTT
TRBJ2-1,TRBV9,NA,NA,CASSVDRYTSAEQFF,TGTGCCAGCAGCGTGGACAGATACACCTCAGCTGAGCAGTTCTTC
TRBJ1-1,TRBV10-3,NA,NA,CAISVQGEAAEAFF,TGTGCCATCAGCGTACAGGGAGAAGCGGCTGAAGCTTTCTTT
TRBJ2-2,TRBV19,NA,NA,CASSRVAGNTGELFF,TGTGCCAGTAGTAGGGTTGCGGGGAATACCGGGGAGCTGTTTTTT
TRBJ1-1,TRBV27,NA,NA,CASRYRGQRSPEAFF,TGTGCCAGCCGATACCGGGGACAAAGGAGTCCTGAAGCTTTCTTT
TRBJ2-3,TRBV9,TRBD2,NA,CASSFRLAGEEDTQYF,TGTGCCAGCAGCTTCCGACTAGCGGGAGAGGAAGATACGCAGTATTTT
TRBJ1-3,TRBV12-3/TRBV12-4,NA,NA,CASSLLSGNTIYF,TGTGCCAGCAGCCTTCTCTCTGGAAACACCATATATTTT
TRBJ2-5,TRBV7-9,TRBD2,NA,CASSLVGATSGLQETQYF,TGTGCCAGCAGCTTAGTGGGGGCCACTAGCGGACTACAAGAGACCCAGTACTTC
TRBJ1-5,TRBV19,TRBD1,once,CASSIDRGQATFSNQPQHF,TGTGCCAGTAGTATAGATCGGGGACAGGCGACCTTTAGCAATCAGCCCCAGCATTTT
TRBJ2-1,TRBV3-1/TRBV3-2,NA,NA,CASSPIDSYNEQFF,TGTGCCAGCAGTCCTATCGACAGTTACAATGAGCAGTTCTTC
TRBJ2-7,TRBV11-2,NA,NA,CASSSGPNYEQYF,TGTGCCAGCAGCTCGGGTCCAAACTACGAGCAGTACTTC
TRBJ1-5,TRBV6-2/TRBV6-3,NA,NA,CASSRQNSNQPQHF,TGTGCCAGCAGTCGACAAAATAGCAATCAGCCCCAGCATTTT
TRBJ1-1,TRBV7-2,NA,NA,CASSSAREITEAFF,TGTGCCAGCAGCTCCGCCAGGGAAATTACTGAAGCTTTCTTT
TRBJ1-1,TRBV6-2/TRBV6-3,NA,once,CASSSTPGGATEAFF,TGTGCCAGCAGTTCTACCCCGGGGGGGGCCACTGAAGCTTTCTTT
TRBJ1-2,TRBV7-2,NA,few,CASSFDPARGNYGYTF,TGTGCCAGCAGCTTCGACCCAGCAAGGGGTAACTATGGCTACACCTTC
TRBJ2-5,TRBV4-2,TRBD2,NA,CASSQQLQTSGRGRETQYF,TGTGCCAGCAGCCAACAATTGCAGACTAGCGGGAGAGGGAGGGAGACCCAGTACTTC
TRBJ1-4,TRBV30,NA,many,CAWSPTRELFF,TGTGCCTGGAGCCCGACCCGGGAACTGTTTTTT
TRBJ2-7,TRBV15,TRBD1,NA,CATSRGTGTGAYEQYF,TGTGCCACCAGCAGGGGCACGGGGACAGGGGCCTACGAGCAGTACTTC
TRBJ2-5,TRBV7-9,NA,NA,CASSLGPGGETQYF,TGTGCCAGCAGCTTAGGGCCCGGAGGAGAGACCCAGTACTTC
TRBJ2-1,TRBV10-3,TRBD2,NA,CAISGTSGKYNEQFF,TGTGCCATCAGTGGGACTAGCGGGAAGTACAATGAGCAGTTCTTC
TRBJ2-3,TRBV7-2,TRBD1,NA,CASSSTGGADTQYF,TGTGCCAGCAGTTCGACAGGGGGCGCGGATACGCAGTATTTT
TRBJ1-1,TRBV4-1,NA,NA,CASSHEGNTEAFF,TGCGCCAGCAGCCACGAGGGTAACACTGAAGCTTTCTTT
TRBJ2-7,TRBV6-2/TRBV6-3,TRBD2,NA,CASNPNLAAHEQYF,TGTGCCAGCAACCCAAATCTAGCGGCCCACGAGCAGTACTTC
TRBJ2-1,TRBV20-1,TRBD2,NA,CSASELAGASYNEQFF,TGCAGTGCTAGTGAGCTAGCGGGTGCTTCCTACAATGAGCAGTTCTTC
TRBJ2-7,TRBV6-2/TRBV6-3,TRBD1,NA,CAGSYHKDRGFDEQYF,TGTGCCGGCAGTTACCATAAGGACAGGGGGTTCGACGAGCAGTACTTC
TRBJ1-1,TRBV4-3,NA,NA,CASSRGQNTEAFF,TGCGCCAGCAGCCGCGGACAGAACACTGAAGCTTTCTTT
TRBJ1-2,TRBV28,TRBD1,NA,CASSRLRDSTSYGYTF,TGTGCCAGCAGCCGCCTCCGGGACAGCACATCCTATGGCTACACCTTC
TRBJ2-1,TRBV18,TRBD1,NA,CASSQQGPKIHNEQFF,TGTGCCAGCTCACAACAGGGGCCAAAAATACACAATGAGCAGTTCTTC
TRBJ2-1,TRBV4-3,TRBD2,NA,CASSQGGSSYNEQFF,TGCGCCAGCAGCCAAGGCGGGAGCTCCTACAATGAGCAGTTCTTC
TRBJ2-7,TRBV11-2,NA,NA,CASSEEVTYEQYF,TGTGCCAGCAGCGAAGAGGTCACCTACGAGCAGTACTTC
TRBJ2-7,TRBV4-2,TRBD1,NA,CASSQETGVHSYEQYF,TGTGCCAGCAGCCAAGAGACAGGGGTCCACTCCTACGAGCAGTACTTC
TRBJ2-7,TRBV4-1,TRBD1,NA,CASSRGPTGGGNEQYF,TGCGCCAGCAGCCGGGGCCCGACAGGGGGAGGAAACGAGCAGTACTTC
TRBJ2-7,TRBV5-4,TRBD2,NA,CASSLRSGRDEQYF,TGTGCCAGCAGCTTGCGTAGCGGGAGGGATGAGCAGTACTTC
TRBJ1-2,TRBV7-9,NA,NA,CASSSVGVGYTF,TGTGCCAGCAGCTCGGTCGGGGTCGGCTACACCTTC
TRBJ1-1,TRBV2,NA,NA,CASIRGIGTEAFF,TGTGCCAGCATCAGAGGAATTGGCACTGAAGCTTTCTTT